The next 5 T cell receptor beta chains were all read from a single sample in a study of blood T cell repertoires in COVID-19. Sequencing used immunoSEQ multiplex PCR; TCRdb keeps in-frame clones, though not all of them. The data contain about 300,000 clones, about 88% of them singletons. Sequencing used peripheral blood. These receptor sequences come from a human donor with COVID-19, enrolled during active disease. The donor label of this sample is uncertain.

V and J are TRBV29-1 and TRBJ1-2; 8 bases align to TRBD1. Germline V gene lookup returns CDR1 SQVTM and CDR2 ANQGSEA. After removal of 4 bases from V and 5 bases from J, the junction contained 6 bases not matched to a gene. CDR3 length: 13 amino acids. As DNA, the CDR3 is TGCAGCGTTGGGGGACAGGACCTTTATGGCTACACCTTC. Protein: CSVGGQDLYGYTF.

This rearrangement joins TRBV24-1 to TRBJ1-4; 9 nucleotides line up with TRBD1. In germline, CDR1 is KGHDR, CDR2 SFDVKD. V was clipped by 4 bases and J by 7 bases; unmatched bases: 6. The CDR3 length is 15 residues. The CDR3 nucleotides read TGTGCCACCAGTGAACTGGGACAGGGAGGTGAAAAACTGTTTTTT. Translating gives CATSELGQGGEKLFF.

The chain joins TRBV7-9 to TRBJ1-1; 8 bases line up with TRBD1. CDR3 size: 15 residues. V dropped 4 bases and J dropped 2; count of bases not matched to a gene: 6. Germline V lookup: CDR1 SEHNR, CDR2 FQNEAQ (reference sequence). CDR3 bases: TGTGCCAGCAGCTCTCAGGGGGCCCGAAACACTGAAGCTTTCTTT. Protein sequence: CASSSQGARNTEAFF.

At least ten counts were recorded for this clone. This rearrangement joins TRBV4-1 to TRBJ2-2; D is ambiguous. This CDR3 has 12 amino acids. V shed 1 base and J shed 7 bases, with 4 bases lying between them. Germline V gene sequence: CDR1 MGHRA, CDR2 YSYEKL. The CDR3 DNA sequence: TGCGCCAGCAGCCAAGCGGTCGGGGAGCTGTTTTTT. It yields the protein CASSQAVGELFF.

This clone was observed a few times. The genes are TRBV27 and TRBJ1-5; TRBD1 matches at 8 bases. This CDR3 is 14 amino acids long. The germline V gene has CDR1 MNHEY and CDR2 SMNVEV (reference sequence). The V and J ends lost 5 bases and 4 bases, in that order; junction bases with no gene match: 4. CDR3 residues: CASSLGTGNQPQHF. CDR3 coding DNA: TGTGCCAGCAGTCTGGGGACAGGTAATCAGCCCCAGCATTTT.